This T cell receptor (beta chain) derives from a study of blood T cells in healthy people across ages. Study results and limitations: In older individuals, TCR beta diversity per million T cells was lower, falling roughly linearly with age.

Of note for this clonotype: Its antigen is unknown.

A sample-barcoded 5' primer and a J-beta primer mix were used in a second PCR of roughly 6 to 11 cycles. Every cDNA molecule carried a tag from a template-switch adaptor bearing 12 random nucleotides. One entry per CDR3 protein results from TCRdb running MiXCR on the 5' RACE reads. The data contain some 900,000 distinct CDR3 sequences, under 50% of them singletons. Per the germline V gene, CDR1 is ENHRY and CDR2 is SYGVKD. The J segment lost 8 bases and the V segment lost 7 bases, leaving 2 bases of the junction unmatched. This CDR3 comprises 11 residues. The V call is TRBV10-3, the J call TRBJ2-1, with 7 bases matching TRBD2. The sample consisted of blood. This clonotype was sampled from a man aged 25 to 40 in good health. This chain's CDR3 is CAINAGDEQFF. The CDR3 nucleotides read TGTGCCATCAATGCGGGGGATGAGCAGTTCTTC.